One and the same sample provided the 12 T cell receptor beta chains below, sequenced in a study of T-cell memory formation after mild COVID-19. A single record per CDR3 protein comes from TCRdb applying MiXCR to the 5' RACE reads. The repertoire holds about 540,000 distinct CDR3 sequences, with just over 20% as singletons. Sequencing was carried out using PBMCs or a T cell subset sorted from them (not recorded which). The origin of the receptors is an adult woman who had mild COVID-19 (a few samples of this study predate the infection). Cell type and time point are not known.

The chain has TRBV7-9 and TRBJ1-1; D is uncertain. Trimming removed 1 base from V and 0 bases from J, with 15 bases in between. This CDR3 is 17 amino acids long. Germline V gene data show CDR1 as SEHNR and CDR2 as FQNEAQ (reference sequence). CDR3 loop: CASSLGIVGGLNTEAFF. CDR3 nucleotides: TGTGCCAGCAGCTTAGGGATTGTGGGAGGGTTGAACACTGAAGCTTTCTTT.

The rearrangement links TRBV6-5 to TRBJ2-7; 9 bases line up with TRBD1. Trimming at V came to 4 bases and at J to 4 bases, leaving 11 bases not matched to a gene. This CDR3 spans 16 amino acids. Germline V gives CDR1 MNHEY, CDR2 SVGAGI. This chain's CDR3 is CASSSRGTGKRYEQYF. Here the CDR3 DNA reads TGTGCCAGCAGTTCCAGGGGGACAGGGAAAAGGTACGAGCAGTACTTC.

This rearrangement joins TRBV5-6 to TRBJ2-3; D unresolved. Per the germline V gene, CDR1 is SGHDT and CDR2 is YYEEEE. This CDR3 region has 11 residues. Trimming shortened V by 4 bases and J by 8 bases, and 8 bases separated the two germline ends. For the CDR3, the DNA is TGTGCCAGCAGCATCGACGGTACGCAGTATTTT. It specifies CASSIDGTQYF.

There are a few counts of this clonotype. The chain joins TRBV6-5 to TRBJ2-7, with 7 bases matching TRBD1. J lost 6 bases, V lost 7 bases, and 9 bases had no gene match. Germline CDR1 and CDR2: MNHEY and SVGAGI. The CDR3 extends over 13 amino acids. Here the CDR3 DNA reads TGTGCCAGCAACATCAGACAGGGCTCCGAGCAGTACTTC. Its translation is CASNIRQGSEQYF.

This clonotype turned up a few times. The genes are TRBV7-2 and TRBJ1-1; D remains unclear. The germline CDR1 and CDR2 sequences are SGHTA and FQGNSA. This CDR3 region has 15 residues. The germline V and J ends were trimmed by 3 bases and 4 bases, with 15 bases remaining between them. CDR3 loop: CASSLGSYVGTEAFF. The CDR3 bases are TGTGCCAGCAGCTTGGGGTCCTACGTCGGCACTGAAGCTTTCTTT.

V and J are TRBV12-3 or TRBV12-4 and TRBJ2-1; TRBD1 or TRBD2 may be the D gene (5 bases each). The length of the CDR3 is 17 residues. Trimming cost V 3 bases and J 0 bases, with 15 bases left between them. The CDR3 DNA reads TGTGCCAGCAGTTTTAGGGTGGGGGTAAGCTCCTACAATGAGCAGTTCTTC. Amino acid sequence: CASSFRVGVSSYNEQFF.

As DNA, the CDR3 is TGCGCCAGCAGCAACGGACTGGTCTACGAGCAGTACTTC. Protein sequence: CASSNGLVYEQYF. The rearrangement uses TRBV5-1 and TRBJ2-7; D perhaps matches TRBD2 (5 bases). Germline V gene data show CDR1 as SGHRS and CDR2 as YFSETQ. The CDR3 contains 13 residues. V was pared by 4 bases and J by 3 bases, with 11 bases between.

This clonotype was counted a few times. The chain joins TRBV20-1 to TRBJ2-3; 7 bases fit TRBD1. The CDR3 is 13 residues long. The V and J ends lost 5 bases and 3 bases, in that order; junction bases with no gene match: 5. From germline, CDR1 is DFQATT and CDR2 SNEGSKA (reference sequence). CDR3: CSARTGVTDTQYF. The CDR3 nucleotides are TGCAGTGCTCGAACAGGGGTGACAGATACGCAGTATTTT.

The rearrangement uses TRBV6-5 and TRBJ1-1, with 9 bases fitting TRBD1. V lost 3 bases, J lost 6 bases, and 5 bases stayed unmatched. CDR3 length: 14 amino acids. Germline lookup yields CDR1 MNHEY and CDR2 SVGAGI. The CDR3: CASSYGTGSSEAFF. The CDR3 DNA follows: TGTGCCAGCAGTTATGGGACAGGGTCTTCTGAAGCTTTCTTT.

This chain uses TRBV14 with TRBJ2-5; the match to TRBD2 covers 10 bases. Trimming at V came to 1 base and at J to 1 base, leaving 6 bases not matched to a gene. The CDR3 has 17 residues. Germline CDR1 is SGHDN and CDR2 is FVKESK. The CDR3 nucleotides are TGTGCCAGCAGCCAAGGCTGGACTAGCGGAACCCAAGAGACCCAGTACTTC. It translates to CASSQGWTSGTQETQYF. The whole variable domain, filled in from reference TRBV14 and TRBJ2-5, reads EAGVTQFPSHSVIEKGQTVTLRCDPISGHDNLYWYRRVMGKEIKFLLHFVKESKQDESGMPNNRFLAERTGGTYSTLKVQPAELEDSGVYFCASSQGWTSGTQETQYFGPGTRLLVL.

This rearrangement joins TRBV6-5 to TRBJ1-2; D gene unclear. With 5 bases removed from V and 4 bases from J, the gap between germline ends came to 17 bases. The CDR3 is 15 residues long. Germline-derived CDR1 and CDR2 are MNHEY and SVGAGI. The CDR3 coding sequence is TGTGCCAGCAGTCCCTCGCGGAGGGAAAGCTATGGCTACACCTTC. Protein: CASSPSRRESYGYTF.

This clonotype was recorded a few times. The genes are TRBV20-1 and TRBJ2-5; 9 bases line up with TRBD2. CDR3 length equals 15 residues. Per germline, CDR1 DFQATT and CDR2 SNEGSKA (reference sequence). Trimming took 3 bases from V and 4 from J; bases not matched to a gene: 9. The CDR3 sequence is CSASSPVAGVETQYF. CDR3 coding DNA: TGCAGTGCTAGCTCGCCCGTAGCGGGGGTAGAGACCCAGTACTTC.